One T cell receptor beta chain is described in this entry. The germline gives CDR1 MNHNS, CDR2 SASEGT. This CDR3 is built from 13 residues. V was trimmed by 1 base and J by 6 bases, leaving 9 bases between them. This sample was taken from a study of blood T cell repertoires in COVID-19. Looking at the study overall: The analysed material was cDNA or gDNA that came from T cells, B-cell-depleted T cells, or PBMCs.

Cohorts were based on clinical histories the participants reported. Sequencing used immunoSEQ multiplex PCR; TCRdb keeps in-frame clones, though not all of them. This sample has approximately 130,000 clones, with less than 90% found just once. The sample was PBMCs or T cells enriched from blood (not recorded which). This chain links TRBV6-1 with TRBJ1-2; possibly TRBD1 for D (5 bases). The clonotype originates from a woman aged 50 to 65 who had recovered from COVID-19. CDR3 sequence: CASSEGRANGYTF. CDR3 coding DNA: TGTGCCAGCAGTGAAGGCAGGGCAAATGGCTACACCTTC.